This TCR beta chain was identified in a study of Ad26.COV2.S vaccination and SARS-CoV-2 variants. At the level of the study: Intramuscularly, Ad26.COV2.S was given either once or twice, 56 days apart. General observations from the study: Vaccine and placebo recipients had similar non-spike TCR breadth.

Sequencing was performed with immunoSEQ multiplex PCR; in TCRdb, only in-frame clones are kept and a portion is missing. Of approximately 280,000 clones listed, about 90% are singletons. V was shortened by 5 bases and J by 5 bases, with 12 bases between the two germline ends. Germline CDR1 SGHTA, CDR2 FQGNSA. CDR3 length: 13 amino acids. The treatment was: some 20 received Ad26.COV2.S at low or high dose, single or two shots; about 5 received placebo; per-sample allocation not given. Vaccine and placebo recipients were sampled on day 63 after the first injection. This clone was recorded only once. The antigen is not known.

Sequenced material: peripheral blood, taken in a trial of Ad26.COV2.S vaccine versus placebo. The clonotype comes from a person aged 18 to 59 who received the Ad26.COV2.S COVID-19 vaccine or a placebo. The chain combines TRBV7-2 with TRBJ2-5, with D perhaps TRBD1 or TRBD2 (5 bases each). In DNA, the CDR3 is TGTGCCAGCAGCAGGACCTGGGGGGAGACCCAGTACTTC. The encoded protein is CASSRTWGETQYF.